This TCR beta chain appears in the sequencing data of a study of blood T cell repertoires in COVID-19. As for the study in general: There were acute and convalescent COVID-19 samples, and they came from the United States, Italy and Spain. T cells, B-cell-depleted T cells, or PBMCs provided the cDNA or gDNA that served as material.

As handled by the study authors: Amplification from reference gene primers served as the basis for estimated nucleated cell counts. Libraries were prepared by immunoSEQ multiplex PCR; TCRdb keeps only in-frame clonotypes and omits some of them. V, J and clone size derive from that table, while D and trimming were established from the DNA sequence. Found here are about 150,000 clones, over 75% of them singletons; the top ten hold roughly 0.62%. The CDR3 has 15 residues. CDR1 is LGHDT and CDR2 is YNNKEL in the germline V gene (reference sequence). The germline V and J ends were trimmed by 1 base and 1 base, with 9 bases remaining between them.

Sequencing input: peripheral blood. The TCR comes from a man aged 55-75 years with COVID-19, enrolled during active disease. This chain uses TRBV3-1 (or the pseudogene TRBV3-2) with TRBJ2-3; D may be TRBD2 (5 bases). CDR3 residues: CASSQGVARTDTQYF. The CDR3 bases are TGTGCCAGCAGCCAAGGAGTAGCGCGCACAGATACGCAGTATTTT.